Listed below are T cell receptor beta chains from one sample, sequenced in a study of blood T cell repertoires in COVID-19. Measured with immunoSEQ multiplex PCR; TCRdb has only the in-frame clones, and not every one. Of about 97,000 clones in the sample, less than 95% were seen once. Material for sequencing was peripheral blood. All receptors come from a man in his sixties with acute or convalescent COVID-19. The CDR3 runs from the conserved cysteine through the conserved F or W. A D gene is named only where the DNA matches it firmly. Part of the rows lack a size; the others show once, few, many or a class for expanded clones.

>TRBJ1-2|TRBD1|-|TRBV5-1|16
TGCGCCAGCAGCGAAGTTTCCGGGACAGCCTCCTATGGCTACACCTTC
CASSEVSGTASYGYTF
>TRBJ1-1|-|-|TRBV6-5|13
TGTGCCAGCAGTTACCGGGTTGACACTGAAGCTTTCTTT
CASSYRVDTEAFF
>TRBJ1-2|-|-|TRBV27|17
TGTGCCAGCAGTTTATCTCTACAGACTACTACTAACTATGGCTACACCTTC
CASSLSLQTTTNYGYTF
>TRBJ1-1|TRBD1|-|TRBV18|14
TGTGCCAGCTCAACCCGGACAGGTCAGACTGAAGCTTTCTTT
CASSTRTGQTEAFF
>TRBJ2-5|-|-|TRBV12-3/TRBV12-4|13
TGTGCCAGCAGTCGACAGGTCCCGGAGACCCAGTACTTC
CASSRQVPETQYF
>TRBJ1-6|-|-|TRBV3-1/TRBV3-2|19
TGTGCCAGCAGCCAAAATTTTCAGGGTGGGAATCCGGATAATTCACCCCTCCACTTT
CASSQNFQGGNPDNSPLHF
>TRBJ2-2|TRBD1|-|TRBV2|15
TGTGCCAGCAGTGTCGACAGGGGATGGACCGGGGAGCTGTTTTTT
CASSVDRGWTGELFF
>TRBJ1-1|TRBD1|-|TRBV5-1|14
TGCGCCAGCAGCGTGCAGGGGGGAAACACTGAAGCTTTCTTT
CASSVQGGNTEAFF
>TRBJ1-2|TRBD1|-|TRBV11-2|14
TGTGCCAGCAGCTTAGCAGGGGGCGCAGAAGGCTACACCTTC
CASSLAGGAEGYTF
>TRBJ1-3|-|few|TRBV6-6|16
TGTGCCAGCAGGGACGGGGGGCTGAACTCTGGAAACACCATATATTTT
CASRDGGLNSGNTIYF
>TRBJ2-3|TRBD1|-|TRBV5-5|16
TGTGCCAGCAGCCCCCTGGACAGGGGATTCACAGATACGCAGTATTTT
CASSPLDRGFTDTQYF
>TRBJ1-2|-|-|TRBV12-5|15
TGTGCTAGTGGTTTGGGGACGGGGGGCTATTATGGCTACACCTTC
CASGLGTGGYYGYTF
>TRBJ2-2|-|-|TRBV2|13
TGTGCCAGAGAGATAACTAACACCGGGGAGCTGTTTTTT
CAREITNTGELFF
>TRBJ1-6|-|-|TRBV2|12
TGTGCCGGAGGAGCCAGGCCATCACCCCTCCACTTT
CAGGARPSPLHF
>TRBJ1-2|-|-|TRBV30|11
TGTGCCTGGAGAACCTGGGAGGACTACACCTTC
CAWRTWEDYTF
>TRBJ2-2|-|-|TRBV9|14
TGTGCCAGCAGCGTATACGGGGGCACCGGGGAGCTGTTTTTT
CASSVYGGTGELFF
>TRBJ1-2|TRBD1|-|TRBV27|17
TGTGCCAGCGGGACAGGGGGCGTTCGGTTTTACGTTCAGGGCTACACCTTC
CASGTGGVRFYVQGYTF
>TRBJ1-2|-|-|TRBV4-1|15
TGCGCCAGCAGCCAGACCGGGGGTCTATACTATGGCTACACCTTC
CASSQTGGLYYGYTF
>TRBJ1-2|-|-|TRBV7-9|16
TGTGCCAGCAGCCCCCCGGGAACTTCGACCGGCTATGGCTACACCTTC
CASSPPGTSTGYGYTF
>TRBJ1-1|TRBD1|once|TRBV7-2|15
TGTGCCAGCAGCCTCAGGACAGGAGAGAACACTGAAGCTTTCTTT
CASSLRTGENTEAFF
>TRBJ1-2|-|-|TRBV19|16
TGTGCCAGTAGTATAGGTTCCGGCAGGGGTGCCTATGGCTACACCTTC
CASSIGSGRGAYGYTF
>TRBJ1-1|TRBD1|-|TRBV5-1|14
TGCGCCAGCAGCCAGGACAGGGTTGGAACTGAAGCTTTCTTT
CASSQDRVGTEAFF
>TRBJ1-5|-|few|TRBV19|13
TGTGCCAGTAGGCTGGGGGGGGATCAGCCCCAGCATTTT
CASRLGGDQPQHF
>TRBJ2-3|TRBD2|-|TRBV10-3|15
TGTGCCATCAGGGATAGCGGGGGGGACACAGATACGCAGTATTTT
CAIRDSGGDTDTQYF
>TRBJ2-5|-|-|TRBV18|15
TGTGCCAGCTCACCCCCGTCCAGGGCTGAGGAGACCCAGTACTTC
CASSPPSRAEETQYF
>TRBJ2-5|TRBD2|-|TRBV3-1/TRBV3-2|15
TGTGCCAGCAGCCAAGGGACTAGCGGAGGAGAGACCCAGTACTTC
CASSQGTSGGETQYF
>TRBJ1-1|-|-|TRBV2|13
TGTGCCAGCAGGCCGGACAGGAACACTGAAGCTTTCTTT
CASRPDRNTEAFF
>TRBJ2-7|-|-|TRBV7-2|14
TGTGCCAGCAGCCCCCCCGGTCGGGCCTACGAGCAGTACTTC
CASSPPGRAYEQYF
>TRBJ1-4|TRBD1|-|TRBV10-3|16
TGTGCCATCAGAAAGATGGACAGGTCAACTAATGAAAAACTGTTTTTT
CAIRKMDRSTNEKLFF